This entry is about one TCR beta chain. The data derive from a study of T-cell memory formation after mild COVID-19. TCRdb reprocessed the 5' RACE reads with MiXCR, giving one entry per CDR3 protein. The sample holds 540,000 or so distinct CDR3 sequences, roughly 22% seen once. Trimming left V 0 bases short and J 4 bases short, with 7 bases between. The CDR3 is 14 amino acids. Per germline, CDR1 MGHRA and CDR2 YSYEKL. Sequencing input: PBMCs or a T cell subset sorted from them (not recorded which). The chain has TRBV4-1 and TRBJ1-5, with unresolved D. The TCR comes from an adult woman who had mild COVID-19 (a few samples of this study predate the infection). Cell type and time point are not known. CDR3: CASSQDPSNQPQHF. For the CDR3, the DNA is TGCGCCAGCAGCCAAGATCCTTCGAATCAGCCCCAGCATTTT.